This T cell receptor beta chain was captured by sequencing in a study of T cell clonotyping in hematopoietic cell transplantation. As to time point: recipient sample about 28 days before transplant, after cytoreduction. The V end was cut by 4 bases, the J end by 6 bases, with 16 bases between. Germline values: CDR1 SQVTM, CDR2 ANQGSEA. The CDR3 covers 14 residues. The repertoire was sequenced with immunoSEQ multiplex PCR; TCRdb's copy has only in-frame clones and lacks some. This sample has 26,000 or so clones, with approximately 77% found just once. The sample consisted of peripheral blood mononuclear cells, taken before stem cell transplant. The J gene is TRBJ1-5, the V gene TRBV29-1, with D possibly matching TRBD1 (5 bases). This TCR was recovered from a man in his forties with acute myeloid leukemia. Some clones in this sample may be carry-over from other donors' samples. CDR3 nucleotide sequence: TGCAGCGTTGCCCCCGGCAGGGACGGTCAGCCCCAGCATTTT. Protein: CSVAPGRDGQPQHF.